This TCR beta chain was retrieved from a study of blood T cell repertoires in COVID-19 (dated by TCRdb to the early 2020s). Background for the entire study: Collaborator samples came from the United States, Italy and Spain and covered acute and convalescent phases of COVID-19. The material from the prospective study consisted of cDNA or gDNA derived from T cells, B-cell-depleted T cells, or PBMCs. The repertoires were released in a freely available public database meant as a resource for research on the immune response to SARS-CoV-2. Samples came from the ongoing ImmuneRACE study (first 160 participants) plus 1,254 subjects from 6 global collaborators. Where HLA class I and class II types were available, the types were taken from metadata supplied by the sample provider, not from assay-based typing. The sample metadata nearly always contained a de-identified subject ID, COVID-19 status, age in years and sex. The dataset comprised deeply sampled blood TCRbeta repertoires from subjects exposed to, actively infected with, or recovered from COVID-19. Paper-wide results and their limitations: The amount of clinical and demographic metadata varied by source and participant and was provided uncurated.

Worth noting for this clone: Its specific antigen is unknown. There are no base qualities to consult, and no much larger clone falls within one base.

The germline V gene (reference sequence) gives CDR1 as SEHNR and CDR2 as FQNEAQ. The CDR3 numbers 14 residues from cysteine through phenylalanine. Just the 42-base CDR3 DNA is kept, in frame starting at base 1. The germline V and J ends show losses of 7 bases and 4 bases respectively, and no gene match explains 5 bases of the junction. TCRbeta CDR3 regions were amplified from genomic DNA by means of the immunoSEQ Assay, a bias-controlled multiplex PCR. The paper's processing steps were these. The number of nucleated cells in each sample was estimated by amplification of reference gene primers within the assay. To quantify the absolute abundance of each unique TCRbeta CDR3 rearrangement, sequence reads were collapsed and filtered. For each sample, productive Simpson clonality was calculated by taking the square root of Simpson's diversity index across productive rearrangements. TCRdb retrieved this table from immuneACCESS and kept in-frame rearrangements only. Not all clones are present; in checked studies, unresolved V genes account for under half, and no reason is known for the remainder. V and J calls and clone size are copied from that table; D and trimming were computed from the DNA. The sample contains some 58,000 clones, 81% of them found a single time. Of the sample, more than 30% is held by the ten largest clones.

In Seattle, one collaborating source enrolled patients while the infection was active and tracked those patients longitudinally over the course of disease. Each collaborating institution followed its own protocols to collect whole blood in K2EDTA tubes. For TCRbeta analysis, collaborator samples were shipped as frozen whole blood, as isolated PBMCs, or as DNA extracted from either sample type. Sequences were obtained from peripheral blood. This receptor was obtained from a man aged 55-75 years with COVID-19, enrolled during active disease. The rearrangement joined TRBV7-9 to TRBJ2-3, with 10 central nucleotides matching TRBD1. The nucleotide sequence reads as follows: TGTGCCAGCACGGGACAGGGGCACGCAGATACGCAGTATTTT. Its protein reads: CASTGQGHADTQYF.